This T cell receptor beta chain was recorded in a study of shared clonotypes between healthy human individuals. Overall study context: Plates per donor: three CD4 naive, three CD4 memory, two CD8 naive, one CD8 memory.

Here immunoSEQ multiplex PCR was the method, and the copy in TCRdb shows in-frame clones only, minus some. The table lists approximately 2.4 million clones, 90% to 96% of them singletons. Sequenced: naive CD4+ T cells sorted from blood. Specified subset: CD45RA+ positively selected. This receptor was identified in a man aged 18 to 29 in good health.

The CDR3 is CASSLQWGFEKLFF. The CDR3 nucleotides read TGTGCCAGCAGCTTACAGTGGGGGTTCGAAAAACTGTTTTTT. The rearrangement joins TRBV21-1 to TRBJ1-4. TRBV21-1 is flagged as a pseudogene. The CDR3 length is 14 residues.